This T cell receptor (beta chain) was retrieved from a study of control samples from healthy donors and cancer patients. V was pared by 0 bases and J by 7 bases, with 12 bases of the junction left unmatched. The CDR3 contains 16 residues. CDR1 and CDR2 (germline): GTSNPN, SVGIG (reference sequence). Libraries were prepared by immunoSEQ multiplex PCR; TCRdb keeps only in-frame clonotypes and omits some of them. The repertoire consists of around 100,000 clones, with 85% to 90% occurring once and the leading ten covering about 19%. The chain links TRBV30 to TRBJ2-1; 7 bases line up with TRBD2. This clonotype was sampled from a man in his 60s with lung cancer. Material: PBMCs. The CDR3 region is CAWSVGRRGRKNEQFF. As DNA, the CDR3 is TGTGCCTGGAGTGTTGGGAGGCGGGGGAGGAAAAATGAGCAGTTCTTC.